A selection of T cell receptor beta chains follows, all from one sample in a study of early T cells in non-severe SARS-CoV-2 infection. TCRdb ran MiXCR on the 5' RACE reads and lists one entry per CDR3 protein. This table has roughly 120,000 distinct CDR3 sequences, 15% appearing once. Sequencing used whole blood. All receptors derive from an adult who was a healthcare worker with PCR-confirmed SARS-CoV-2 infection or an uninfected control (not recorded which). CDR3s leave out the opening cysteine and the closing phenylalanine or tryptophan. Fields, in order: V gene, J gene, CDR3 protein.

TRBV5-8	TRBJ1-2	ASSLYIGRTTYGYT
TRBV9	TRBJ1-1	ASSVEVYTEAF
TRBV20-1	TRBJ2-1	SSTELAGGPVFYEQF
TRBV29-1	TRBJ1-2	SVVRGAEHGYT
TRBV5-1	TRBJ2-1	ASSPGQGSPYNEQF
TRBV20-1	TRBJ2-3	SAMGRRPSGSDTQY
TRBV6-6	TRBJ1-1	ASSRRGQENTEAF
TRBV3-1	TRBJ2-5	ASSQDGQDYQETQY
TRBV7-6	TRBJ2-2	ASSWLGTKSGELF
TRBV7-2	TRBJ2-5	ASSYGTEETQY
TRBV10-3	TRBJ1-2	AIRDSYQNNYGYT
TRBV5-1	TRBJ2-4	ASSLGVGAAKNIQY
TRBV10-3	TRBJ2-7	AISGKGSYEQY
TRBV7-8	TRBJ2-2	ASSHGSGPRTGELF
TRBV29-1	TRBJ1-1	SVVFAGGAF
TRBV4-1	TRBJ1-2	ASSQDLGDRGWFYGYT